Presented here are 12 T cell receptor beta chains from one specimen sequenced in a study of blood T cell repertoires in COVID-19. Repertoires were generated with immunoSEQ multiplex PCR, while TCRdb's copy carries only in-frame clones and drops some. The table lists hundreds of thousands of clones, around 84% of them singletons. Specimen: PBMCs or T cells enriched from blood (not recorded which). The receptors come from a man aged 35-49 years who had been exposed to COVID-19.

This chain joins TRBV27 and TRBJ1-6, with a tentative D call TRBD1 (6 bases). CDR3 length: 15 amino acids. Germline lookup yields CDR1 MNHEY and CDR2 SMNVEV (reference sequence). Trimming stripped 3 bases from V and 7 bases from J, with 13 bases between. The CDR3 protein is CASSFLRTENSPLHF. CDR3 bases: TGTGCCAGCAGTTTTTTGCGGACAGAGAATTCACCCCTCCACTTT.

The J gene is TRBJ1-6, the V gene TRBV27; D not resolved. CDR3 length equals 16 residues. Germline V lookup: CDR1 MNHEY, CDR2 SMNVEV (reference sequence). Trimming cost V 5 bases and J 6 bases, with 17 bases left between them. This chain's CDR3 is CASSPFLASLNSPLHF. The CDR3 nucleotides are TGTGCCAGCAGTCCCTTTTTGGCATCCCTTAATTCACCCCTCCACTTT.

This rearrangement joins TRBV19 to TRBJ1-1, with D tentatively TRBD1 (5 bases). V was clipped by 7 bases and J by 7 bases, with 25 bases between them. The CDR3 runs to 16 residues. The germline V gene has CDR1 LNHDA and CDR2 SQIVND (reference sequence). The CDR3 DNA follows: TGTGCCAGTACCCTACGTCCGACCGGGACTTATAGTGAAGCTTTCTTT. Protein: CASTLRPTGTYSEAFF.

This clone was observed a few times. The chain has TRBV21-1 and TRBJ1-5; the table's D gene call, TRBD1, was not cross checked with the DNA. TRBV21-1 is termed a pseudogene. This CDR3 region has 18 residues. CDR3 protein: CASSKAPRQGVRNQPQHF. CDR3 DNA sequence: TGTGCCAGCAGCAAAGCGCCGAGACAGGGAGTTCGCAATCAGCCCCAGCATTTT.

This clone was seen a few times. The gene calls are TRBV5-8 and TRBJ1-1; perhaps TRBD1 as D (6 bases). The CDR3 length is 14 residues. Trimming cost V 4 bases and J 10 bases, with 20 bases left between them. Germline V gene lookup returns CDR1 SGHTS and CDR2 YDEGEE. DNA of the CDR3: TGTGCCAGCAGCAGGGGGAAGGGGCCGGTCAGAGCTTTCTTT. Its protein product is CASSRGKGPVRAFF.

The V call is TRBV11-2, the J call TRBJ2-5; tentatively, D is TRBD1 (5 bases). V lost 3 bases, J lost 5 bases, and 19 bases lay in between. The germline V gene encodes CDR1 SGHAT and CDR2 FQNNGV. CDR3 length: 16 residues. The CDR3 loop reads CASSFAPKGIGETQYF. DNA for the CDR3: TGTGCCAGCAGCTTTGCACCCAAGGGGATCGGGGAGACCCAGTACTTC.

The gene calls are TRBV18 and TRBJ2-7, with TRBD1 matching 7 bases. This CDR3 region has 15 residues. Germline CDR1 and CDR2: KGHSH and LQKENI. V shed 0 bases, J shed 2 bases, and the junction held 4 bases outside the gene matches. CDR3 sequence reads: CASSPPGQSAYEQYF. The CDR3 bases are TGTGCCAGCTCACCACCGGGACAGTCTGCCTACGAGCAGTACTTC.

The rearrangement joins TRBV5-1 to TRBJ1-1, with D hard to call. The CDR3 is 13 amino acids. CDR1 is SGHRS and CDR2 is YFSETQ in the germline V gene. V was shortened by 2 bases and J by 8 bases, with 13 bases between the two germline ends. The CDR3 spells CASSFQEQREAFF. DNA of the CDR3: TGCGCCAGCAGCTTCCAGGAACAGAGAGAAGCTTTCTTT.

The CDR3 is CAIRSGGVIQENSIHEQYF. Here the CDR3 DNA reads TGTGCCATCAGGAGCGGAGGGGTTATACAGGAGAATAGTATCCACGAGCAGTACTTC. The rearrangement joins TRBV10-3 to TRBJ2-7, with D possibly TRBD2 on 6 matching bases. This CDR3 has 19 residues. CDR1 ENHRY and CDR2 SYGVKD come from the germline V gene. Trimming stripped 6 bases from V and 5 bases from J, with 32 bases between.

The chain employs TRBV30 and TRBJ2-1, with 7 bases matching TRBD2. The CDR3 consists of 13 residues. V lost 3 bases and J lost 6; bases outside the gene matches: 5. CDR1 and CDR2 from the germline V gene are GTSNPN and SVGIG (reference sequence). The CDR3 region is CAWSTGLLNEQFF. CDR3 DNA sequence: TGTGCCTGGAGCACGGGACTACTCAATGAGCAGTTCTTC.

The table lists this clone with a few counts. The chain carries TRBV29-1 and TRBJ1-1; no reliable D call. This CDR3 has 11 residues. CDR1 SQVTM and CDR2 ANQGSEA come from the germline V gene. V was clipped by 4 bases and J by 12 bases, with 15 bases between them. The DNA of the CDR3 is TGCAGCGTTGTGGCGGCTCGGGGTCCTTTCTTT. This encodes CSVVAARGPFF.

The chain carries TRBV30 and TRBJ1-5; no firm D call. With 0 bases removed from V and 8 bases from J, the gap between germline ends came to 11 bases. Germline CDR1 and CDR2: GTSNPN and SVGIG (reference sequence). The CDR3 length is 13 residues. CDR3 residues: CAWSVGRLEPQHF. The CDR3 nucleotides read TGTGCCTGGAGTGTAGGGAGGTTGGAGCCCCAGCATTTT.